This T cell receptor (beta chain) was sequenced during a study of radiotherapy plus CTLA-4 blockade in lung cancer. Whole-study context: Objective responses were observed in approximately 20% of patients, and disease control was achieved by 31%.

Patients in the study, people with chemo-refractory metastatic non-small-cell lung cancer, received focal radiation plus ipilimumab CTLA-4 blockade. About this clone: The antigen remains undetermined.

Trimming took 5 bases from V and 8 from J, leaving 15 bases between them. The CDR3 is 14 amino acids. Germline CDR1 is MNHEY and CDR2 is SVGAGI. Data came from immunoSEQ multiplex PCR; TCRdb stores just in-frame clones and leaves some out. The sample includes tens of thousands of clones, less than 80% seen only once; the top ten take roughly 13%. Findings of the study overall: Together with interferon-beta, which increased in serum after radiation, early dynamic changes in blood T cell clones were reportedly the best predictors of response.

V and J are TRBV6-5 and TRBJ1-4; D gene uncertain. This TCR came from a human donor with non-small cell lung cancer that progressed on radiotherapy plus ipilimumab. The sequenced sample was peripheral blood, obtained from a patient treated with radiotherapy plus ipilimumab. In DNA form, the CDR3 reads TGTGCCAGCAGTCCCGAGGGTGTTCCCGAAAAACTGTTTTTT. As protein: CASSPEGVPEKLFF.